This T cell receptor (beta chain) came from a study of T cell responses to AZD1222 COVID-19 vaccine. Study conclusions and caveats: Nearly half of spike-specific TCRs reportedly go after variant regions that carry no mutations. Regions 160-218 and 743-854 held dominance among vaccine-associated CD4 TCRs, which spanned spike. Baseline seropositivity occurred in only a handful of AZD1222 recipients.

Repertoires were generated with immunoSEQ multiplex PCR, while TCRdb's copy carries only in-frame clones and drops some. The profile shows around 100,000 clones, about 88% of them singletons. This CDR3 contains 19 residues. The trim removed 0 bases at V and 2 bases at J, leaving 16 bases unmatched. CDR1 SGHRS and CDR2 YFSETQ come from the germline V gene. On this clone: Its matching antigen is unknown.

This material consisted of peripheral blood, taken on day 0 of AZD1222 vaccination. The chain couples TRBV5-1 to TRBJ2-7; 8 bases align to TRBD1. The sequence derives from an adult in good health. The CDR3 reads CASSLEQGQVQPTAYEQYF. The CDR3 DNA sequence: TGCGCCAGCAGCTTGGAACAGGGACAGGTCCAGCCCACCGCCTACGAGCAGTACTTC.